This is a list of T cell receptor beta chains from one sample in a study of lymphopenia after photon versus proton radiotherapy. Method: immunoSEQ multiplex PCR; TCRdb's copy keeps in-frame clones and lacks some. The sample yields 150,000 to 200,000 clones, about 85% seen once. Sequenced here: peripheral blood, sampled from a patient treated with photon-based radiotherapy. The receptors shown here come from a man in his forties or fifties with gastric cancer. The CDR3 runs from the conserved cysteine through the conserved F or W. A D gene is named only where the DNA matches it firmly. Clone sizes are given selectively: once, few, many, or a class where the clone is expanded.

TRBJ2-3 | TRBD2 | TRBV5-1 | . | TGCGCCAGCAGCTCGCCACTAGCGAGCACAGATACGCAGTATTTT | CASSSPLASTDTQYF
TRBJ2-5 | TRBD2 | TRBV27 | once | TGTGCCAGCAGTTTAAGGGGACTATTCCAAGAGACCCAGTACTTC | CASSLRGLFQETQYF
TRBJ2-2 | TRBD2 | TRBV19 | . | TGTGCCAGTAACCTGAACTCCGGGACTAGAGGTGGGGAGCTGTTTTTT | CASNLNSGTRGGELFF
TRBJ2-2 | TRBD1 | TRBV5-7 | . | TGTGCCAGCAGCTTCACCCACAGCCCCGGGACAGGGTGCCCCGGGGAGCTGTTTTTT | CASSFTHSPGTGCPGELFF
TRBJ2-5 | TRBD2 | TRBV7-6 | . | TGTGCCAGCAGCTTAGGCCTAGCGGGAGGAGAGACCCAGTACTTC | CASSLGLAGGETQYF
TRBJ1-2 | . | TRBV27 | . | TGTGCCAGCAGTTCCCGGGCCGATGGCTACACCTTC | CASSSRADGYTF
TRBJ1-4 | . | TRBV6-5 | . | TGTGCCAGCAGACCCGGGACCTATTATGAAAAACTGTTTTTT | CASRPGTYYEKLFF
TRBJ1-1 | . | TRBV19 | . | TGTGCCAGTAGTATTGATCCACAGAAGATGAACACTGAAGCTTTCTTT | CASSIDPQKMNTEAFF
TRBJ2-4 | . | TRBV30 | . | TGTGCCTGGAGATGGCAGGGCAGCAACATTCAGTACTTC | CAWRWQGSNIQYF
TRBJ2-7 | TRBD1 | TRBV6-4 | . | TGTGCCAGCAGTGACGAAGGACAGGAGGCCTACGAGCAGTACTTC | CASSDEGQEAYEQYF
TRBJ2-7 | . | TRBV30 | few | TGTGCCTGGAGTGTACAGGGCTCGCAGTACTTC | CAWSVQGSQYF
TRBJ2-1 | . | TRBV19 | . | TGTGCCAGTAGTGGAAGCAGTACCTACAATGAGCAGTTCTTC | CASSGSSTYNEQFF
TRBJ2-7 | TRBD2 | TRBV11-2 | . | TGTGCCAGCAGCAAGACTAGCGGGAGGGCCTACTCCTACGAGCAGTACTTC | CASSKTSGRAYSYEQYF
TRBJ1-2 | . | TRBV7-3 | . | TGTGCCAGCAGCTTAAACCGGCTCGATAGCCATGGCTACACCTTC | CASSLNRLDSHGYTF
TRBJ1-5 | . | TRBV11-2 | . | TGTGCCAGCAGCTTATCGGGATATAGCAATCAGCCCCAGCATTTT | CASSLSGYSNQPQHF
TRBJ2-2 | TRBD1 | TRBV4-2 | . | TGTGCCAGCAGCCAACCGGGACAGGGAATGGACACCGGGGAGCTGTTTTTT | CASSQPGQGMDTGELFF
TRBJ2-3 | . | TRBV2 | . | TGTGCCAGCGAAGGGGAAGCAGATACGCAGTATTTT | CASEGEADTQYF
TRBJ1-1 | . | TRBV19 | . | TGTGCCAGTAGTTCCACATTGGGCACTGAAGCTTTCTTT | CASSSTLGTEAFF
TRBJ2-5 | . | TRBV6-6 | . | TGTGCCACCCTGGCCAGGGACAAGAGTGTGGAGACCCAGTACTTC | CATLARDKSVETQYF
TRBJ2-3 | . | TRBV11-2 | once | TGTGCCAGCAGCTTAGATCGGACGGGAGATACGCAGTATTTT | CASSLDRTGDTQYF
TRBJ2-5 | . | TRBV18 | . | TGTGCCAGCTCACCACAGGGAGGAGAGACCCAGTACTTC | CASSPQGGETQYF
TRBJ2-6 | TRBD1 | TRBV7-9 | . | TGTGCCAGCAGCTGGGACAGGGGGCCCAACGTCCTGACTTTC | CASSWDRGPNVLTF
TRBJ2-1 | . | TRBV7-2 | once | TGTGCCAGCAGCTCTGGGACTCCTCCCAAGCAGTTCTTC | CASSSGTPPKQFF
TRBJ2-3 | TRBD2 | TRBV29-1 | . | TGCAGCGCCCAGGCACTAGCGGGAGGTACAGATACGCAGTATTTT | CSAQALAGGTDTQYF
TRBJ1-2 | . | TRBV14 | . | TGTGCCAGCAGCCAACGTTCTGTTCCTAACTATGGCTACACCTTC | CASSQRSVPNYGYTF
TRBJ1-3 | . | TRBV29-1 | . | TGCAGCGTAGTCGACAGGATCTCTGGAAACACCATATATTTT | CSVVDRISGNTIYF
TRBJ1-2 | . | TRBV4-3 | . | TGCGCCAGCAGCCAAGAATTTCAGGCTAACTATGGCTACACCTTC | CASSQEFQANYGYTF
TRBJ2-2 | . | TRBV7-3 | . | TGTGCCAGCAGCCCTACGGGCACCGGGGAGCTGTTTTTT | CASSPTGTGELFF
TRBJ2-7 | TRBD1 | TRBV29-1 | . | TGCAGCGTTCGCGGACAGGGTGGCGAGCAGTACTTC | CSVRGQGGEQYF
TRBJ2-1 | . | TRBV4-1 | . | TGCGCCAGCAGCCAAGTAGATCTAGGTTTATCCTACAATGAGCAGTTCTTC | CASSQVDLGLSYNEQFF
TRBJ2-3 | TRBD2 | TRBV5-6 | . | TGTGCCAGCAGCTGGACTAGCGGGAGTGTCGCAGATACGCAGTATTTT | CASSWTSGSVADTQYF
TRBJ2-2 | TRBD1 | TRBV27 | . | TGTGCCAGCAGTTATCGCCAGGGGGCTAATACCGGGGAGCTGTTTTTT | CASSYRQGANTGELFF
TRBJ1-2 | . | TRBV6-5 | . | TGTGCCAGCAGTTACTCAGGCAGCCACTATGGCTACACCTTC | CASSYSGSHYGYTF
TRBJ2-5 | TRBD2 | TRBV28 | once | TGTGCCAGCAGCAAGGGTATTAGCGGGAGTTACGAGACCCAGTACTTC | CASSKGISGSYETQYF
TRBJ2-7 | . | TRBV5-6 | . | TGTGCCAGCAGCTGGCCGGAAACCCCCTACGAGCAGTACTTC | CASSWPETPYEQYF
TRBJ2-7 | TRBD2 | TRBV30 | . | TGTGCCTGGAGTACCGGACTAGCGGGAGTCTCCTACGAGCAGTACTTC | CAWSTGLAGVSYEQYF
TRBJ1-2 | . | TRBV29-1 | . | TGCAGCGTGTCCGACAGAACCTATGGCTACACCTTC | CSVSDRTYGYTF
TRBJ2-3 | . | TRBV7-2 | . | TGTGCCAGCAGCTTCGGGGTTAGCACAGATACGCAGTATTTT | CASSFGVSTDTQYF
TRBJ1-1 | . | TRBV27 | . | TGTGCCAGCAGTTTTTCCCTCGGAGTCACTGAAGCTTTCTTT | CASSFSLGVTEAFF
TRBJ1-3 | TRBD1 | TRBV11-2 | . | TGTGCCAGCAGCTTAGAAGGGACAGCGTTCTCTGGAAACACCATATATTTT | CASSLEGTAFSGNTIYF
TRBJ2-3 | TRBD2 | TRBV19 | . | TGTGCCAGTAGTACGGGACTAGCGCGAAACACAGATACGCAGTATTTT | CASSTGLARNTDTQYF
TRBJ2-5 | TRBD1 | TRBV7-6 | . | TGTGCCAGCAGCTTAGATTGGACCGGGACAGGGTTGACGGAGACCCAGTACTTC | CASSLDWTGTGLTETQYF
TRBJ1-1 | . | TRBV5-1 | . | TGCGCCAGCAGCAAGGGACAGAACACTGAAGCTTTCTTT | CASSKGQNTEAFF
TRBJ1-2 | . | TRBV6-6 | . | TGTGCCAGCAGTCCGGGACATGGCTACACCTTC | CASSPGHGYTF
TRBJ2-7 | . | TRBV29-1 | . | TGCAGCGTTGGATTCCAAGGGGAGCGCTACGAGCAGTACTTC | CSVGFQGERYEQYF
TRBJ2-3 | . | TRBV6-5 | . | TGTGCCAGCAGTTGGGGGGGCACAGATACGCAGTATTTT | CASSWGGTDTQYF
TRBJ2-2 | . | TRBV19 | . | TGTGCCAGTAGTATTTTAGACACCGGGGAGCTGTTTTTT | CASSILDTGELFF
TRBJ1-4 | TRBD1 | TRBV28 | . | TGTGCCAGCAGCACTCTACGGACAGGACTAACTAATGAAAAACTGTTTTTT | CASSTLRTGLTNEKLFF
TRBJ2-7 | . | TRBV21-1 | few | TGTGCCAGCAGCAGCCCAGGGAGTTCCTACGAGCAGTACTTC | CASSSPGSSYEQYF
TRBJ2-6 | . | TRBV28 | . | TGTGCCAGCAGCCCCCCACGCCCTGGGGCCAACGTCCTGACTTTC | CASSPPRPGANVLTF
TRBJ2-7 | TRBD2 | TRBV5-1 | . | TGCGCCAGCAGCTTGCTAGCGGGAGGGCTAAGCGAGCAGTACTTC | CASSLLAGGLSEQYF
TRBJ2-7 | TRBD2 | TRBV27 | . | TGTGCCAGCAGCCAACTAGCGGGAGTCAACGAGCAGTACTTC | CASSQLAGVNEQYF
TRBJ2-7 | TRBD2 | TRBV10-3 | . | TGTGCCATCAGTGATCGGACTAGCGGGTACTACGAGCAGTACTTC | CAISDRTSGYYEQYF
TRBJ2-1 | TRBD2 | TRBV15 | . | TGTGCCACCAGCACCGGGACTAGCGGGAGTAATGAGCAGTTCTTC | CATSTGTSGSNEQFF